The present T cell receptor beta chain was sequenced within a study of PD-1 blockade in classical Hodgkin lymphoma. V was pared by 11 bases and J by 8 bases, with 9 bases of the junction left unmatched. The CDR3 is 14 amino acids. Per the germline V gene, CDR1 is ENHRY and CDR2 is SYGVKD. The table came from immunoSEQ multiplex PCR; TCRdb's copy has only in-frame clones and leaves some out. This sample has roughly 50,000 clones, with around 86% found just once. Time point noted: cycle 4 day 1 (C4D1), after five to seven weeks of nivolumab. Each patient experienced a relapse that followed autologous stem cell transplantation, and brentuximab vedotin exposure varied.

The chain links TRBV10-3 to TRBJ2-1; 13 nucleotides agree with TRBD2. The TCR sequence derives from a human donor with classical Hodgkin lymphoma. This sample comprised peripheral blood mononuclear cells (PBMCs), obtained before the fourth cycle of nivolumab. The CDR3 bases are TGTGCCTCAGCCTCCGGGACTAGCGGGGATGAGCAGTTCTTC. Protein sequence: CASASGTSGDEQFF.